This passage covers 9 T cell receptor beta chains from one sample sequenced in a study of OX40 agonist ivuxolimab in advanced cancers. Sequencing used immunoSEQ multiplex PCR; TCRdb keeps in-frame clones, though not all of them. The sample consists of tens of thousands of clones, roughly 80% of them appearing once. Sequences were derived from CD4+ or CD8+ T cells sorted from blood, sampled in a trial of the OX40 agonist ivuxolimab. The receptors were gathered from an adult with an advanced solid tumor such as melanoma, head and neck, liver or kidney cancer.

The chain couples TRBV19 to TRBJ2-5; no clear D. Germline V gives CDR1 LNHDA, CDR2 SQIVND (reference sequence). The CDR3 is made up of 14 amino acids. The V end was cut by 3 bases, the J end by 2 bases, with 10 bases between. DNA for the CDR3: TGTGCCAGTAGTATGAATTATCGGCAAGAGACCCAGTACTTC. Residues: CASSMNYRQETQYF.

The gene calls are TRBV7-2 and TRBJ1-2; 8 bases line up with TRBD1. The CDR3 runs 15 residues. Germline CDR1 and CDR2: SGHTA and FQGNSA. J lost 4 bases, V lost 4 bases, and 8 bases had no gene match. CDR3 residues: CASSSQGARGYGYTF. The CDR3 bases are TGTGCCAGCAGCTCCCAGGGGGCGAGGGGCTATGGCTACACCTTC.

This chain uses TRBV5-6 with TRBJ2-1, with D hard to call. The V and J ends lost 4 bases and 0 bases respectively, with 11 bases between them. This CDR3 spans 15 amino acids. CDR1 and CDR2 (germline): SGHDT, YYEEEE. The CDR3 region has the DNA TGTGCCAGCAGCCTCGGCCAAAGCTCCTACAATGAGCAGTTCTTC. It translates to CASSLGQSSYNEQFF. The variable domain in full, completed from reference TRBV5-6 and TRBJ2-1, reads DAGVTQSPTHLIKTRGQQVTLRCSPKSGHDTVSWYQQALGQGPQFIFQYYEEEERQRGNFPDRFSGHQFPNYSSELNVNALLLGDSALYLCASSLGQSSYNEQFFGPGTRLTVL.

The gene calls are TRBV6-1 and TRBJ1-2; 7 bases are shared with TRBD1. J lost 8 bases, V lost 3 bases, and 21 bases had no gene match. This CDR3 is built from 18 residues. The germline gives CDR1 MNHNS, CDR2 SASEGT. The CDR3 spells CASSDTKTQTGRGGGYTF. Here the CDR3 DNA reads TGTGCCAGCAGTGACACTAAAACGCAGACAGGGAGGGGCGGAGGCTACACCTTC.

The V gene is TRBV2, the J gene TRBJ1-1; D gene unclear. CDR1 and CDR2 from the germline V gene are SNHLY and FYNNEI. V was clipped by 4 bases and J by 4 bases, with 10 bases between them. The CDR3 is 13 residues long. The chain's CDR3 is CASSGESGTEAFF. DNA of the CDR3: TGTGCCAGCAGTGGAGAATCGGGCACTGAAGCTTTCTTT.

This chain connects TRBV21-1 to TRBJ1-6. TRBV21-1 is a pseudogene. There are 19 residues in the CDR3. CDR3 sequence: CASSKVGNGDRSYNSPLHF. DNA for the CDR3: TGTGCCAGCAGCAAAGTGGGGAATGGGGATCGCTCCTATAATTCACCCCTCCACTTT.

The rearrangement joins TRBV5-1 to TRBJ2-2, with D tentatively TRBD1 (6 bases). This CDR3 region has 13 residues. CDR1 is SGHRS, CDR2 YFSETQ, per germline. V gave up 3 bases and J gave up 6 bases, with 9 bases separating them. CDR3 amino acids: CASSYGQPGELFF. CDR3 sequence (DNA): TGCGCCAGCAGCTATGGACAGCCCGGGGAGCTGTTTTTT.

This clone was counted only a few times. The chain links TRBV29-1 to TRBJ2-1, with a tentative D call TRBD2 (6 bases). Germline V gene data show CDR1 as SQVTM and CDR2 as ANQGSEA. Trimming took off 6 bases at V and 8 bases at J, with 14 bases between the two ends. This CDR3 has 12 residues. CDR3 in amino acids: CSVRLDRDEQFF. Written as DNA, the CDR3 is TGCAGCGTCCGACTAGACCGGGATGAGCAGTTCTTC.

This chain connects TRBV10-1 to TRBJ1-2; no reliable D call. This CDR3 spans 18 amino acids. Per the germline V gene, CDR1 is WNHNN and CDR2 is SYGVQD (reference sequence). V lost 0 bases and J 4 bases, leaving 21 bases between the germline ends. Here the CDR3 DNA reads TGCGCCAGCAGTGAGTCGCTGGACCCATCGAACCTCTTCTATGGCTACACCTTC. This translates into CASSESLDPSNLFYGYTF.